This T cell receptor (beta chain) was identified during a study of OX40 agonist ivuxolimab in advanced cancers. In the study overall: Eligibility admitted prior anti-PD-1, anti-PD-L1 or anti-CTLA-4 therapy; around 41% had some.

Regarding the study as a whole: Partial responders receiving 0.1-3.0 mg/kg showed among the lowest clonal expansion.

Of note for this clone: The antigen remains unidentified.

Germline V CDR1 and CDR2: MDHEN, SYDVKM. The V end was cut by 10 bases, the J end by 3 bases, with 18 bases between. CDR3 length: 14 amino acids. Measured with immunoSEQ multiplex PCR; TCRdb has only the in-frame clones, and not every one. The sample lists 55,000 to 90,000 clones, 65% to 85% occurring once. The sequences come from CD4+ or CD8+ T cells sorted from blood, collected in a trial of the OX40 agonist ivuxolimab. This clonotype originated in an adult with an advanced solid tumor such as melanoma, head and neck, liver or kidney cancer. This chain uses TRBV28 with TRBJ1-2, with a possible D match to TRBD1 (5 bases). DNA of the CDR3: TGTGCCACTTCTGGGGCACAGGTATACTATGGCTACACCTTC. Translated: CATSGAQVYYGYTF.